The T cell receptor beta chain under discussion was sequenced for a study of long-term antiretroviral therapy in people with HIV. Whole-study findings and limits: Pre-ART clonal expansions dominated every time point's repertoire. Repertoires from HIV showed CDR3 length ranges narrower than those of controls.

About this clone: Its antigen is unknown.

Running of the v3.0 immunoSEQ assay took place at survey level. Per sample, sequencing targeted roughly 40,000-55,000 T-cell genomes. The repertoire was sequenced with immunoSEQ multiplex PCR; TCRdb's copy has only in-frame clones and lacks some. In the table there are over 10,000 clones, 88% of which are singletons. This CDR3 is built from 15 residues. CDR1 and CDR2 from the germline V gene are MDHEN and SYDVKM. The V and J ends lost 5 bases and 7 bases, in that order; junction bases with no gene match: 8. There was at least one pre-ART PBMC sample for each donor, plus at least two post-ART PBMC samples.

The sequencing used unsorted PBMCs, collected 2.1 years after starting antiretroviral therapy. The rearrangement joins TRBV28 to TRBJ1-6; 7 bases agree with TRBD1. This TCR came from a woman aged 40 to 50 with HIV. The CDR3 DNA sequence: TGTGCCAGCAGTCTTGCGGACAGGTTGAATTCACCCCTCCACTTT. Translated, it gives CASSLADRLNSPLHF.